The 18 T cell receptor beta chains listed next were all sequenced from one sample in a study of beta chain features in type 1 diabetes. Sequencing targeted expressed TCRB transcripts, as all isolated RNA had been reverse transcribed. Profiled with immunoSEQ multiplex PCR; TCRdb holds only in-frame clones, not every one. Of about 410,000 clones in the sample, approximately 13% are singletons; the top ten hold approximately 0.038%. The sample taken for sequencing was naive CD4+ T cells from blood. The receptors were sampled from a man aged 25 to 40 in good health.

The rearrangement uses TRBV5-4 and TRBJ1-2; D may be TRBD1 (6 bases). V gave up 4 bases and J gave up 4 bases, with 17 bases separating them. There are 15 residues in the CDR3. Germline CDR1 is SGHNT and CDR2 is YYREEE (reference sequence). Written as DNA, the CDR3 is TGTGCCAGCAGCCGACTGGGACAACGTTTCTATGGCTACACCTTC. It codes for CASSRLGQRFYGYTF.

This clone was detected only a few times. This chain connects TRBV7-6 to TRBJ2-5; 7 nucleotides agree with TRBD1. The ends lost 4 bases at V and 3 bases at J; junction bases unmatched: 14. The CDR3 is made up of 17 amino acids. Germline V gene data show CDR1 as SGHVS and CDR2 as FNYEAQ. The CDR3 here is CASSSPLKGAPKETQYF. CDR3 coding DNA: TGTGCCAGCAGCTCGCCCCTGAAGGGGGCACCCAAAGAGACCCAGTACTTC.

This clone has more than one count but fewer than ten. The rearrangement links TRBV15 to TRBJ1-3; D is perhaps TRBD1 (6 bases). Germline loops: CDR1 LNHNV, CDR2 YYDKDF (reference sequence). V shed 5 bases and J shed 0 bases, with 11 bases lying between them. CDR3 size: 15 residues. The CDR3 coding sequence is TGTGCCACCAGCCGAGTGGACAGCTCTGGAAACACCATATATTTT. Its translation: CATSRVDSSGNTIYF. The entire variable domain, with the rest obtained from reference TRBV15 and TRBJ1-3, is as follows: DAMVIQNPRYQVTQFGKPVTLSCSQTLNHNVMYWYQQKSSQAPKLLFHYYDKDFNNEADTPDNFQSRRPNTSFCFLDIRSPGLGDTAMYLCATSRVDSSGNTIYFGEGSWLTVV.

V and J are TRBV5-4 and TRBJ2-7, with D possibly TRBD1 on 6 matching bases. From germline, CDR1 is SGHNT and CDR2 YYREEE (reference sequence). Trimming removed 5 bases at V and 5 bases at J, with 11 bases between. This CDR3 comprises 12 residues. The CDR3 protein is CASSHQGNEQYF. The CDR3 DNA reads as TGTGCCAGCAGTCATCAGGGGAACGAGCAGTACTTC.

This clone was counted between two and nine times. CDR3 amino acids: CASSPGQDLAKNIQYF. The CDR3 coding sequence is TGTGCCAGCAGCCCAGGACAGGATCTAGCCAAAAACATTCAGTACTTC. The rearrangement joins TRBV7-9 to TRBJ2-4; 7 bases fit TRBD1. This CDR3 region has 16 residues. Germline V lookup: CDR1 SEHNR, CDR2 FQNEAQ (reference sequence). V lost 5 bases and J lost 0; bases outside the gene matches: 7.

V and J are TRBV11-2 and TRBJ2-7; 11 positions agree with TRBD1. Germline CDR1 is SGHAT and CDR2 is FQNNGV. Trimming at V came to 1 base and at J to 6 bases, leaving 5 bases not matched to a gene. This CDR3 comprises 15 residues. Here the CDR3 DNA reads TGTGCCAGCAGCTTAGCCTGGACAGGGGGCTCCGAGCAGTACTTC. Translating it yields CASSLAWTGGSEQYF.

The rearrangement joins TRBV25-1 to TRBJ2-5; D ambiguous. Germline values: CDR1 MGHDK, CDR2 SYGVNS. The V and J ends lost 4 bases and 5 bases respectively, with 11 bases between them. The CDR3 spans 13 residues. The CDR3 spells CASSVIGRETQYF. CDR3 sequence (DNA): TGTGCCAGCAGTGTAATAGGGCGGGAGACCCAGTACTTC.

This chain links TRBV7-2 with TRBJ2-5; D perhaps matches TRBD2 (6 bases). Germline V CDR1 and CDR2: SGHTA, FQGNSA. This CDR3 contains 14 residues. V was shortened by 0 bases and J by 5 bases, with 10 bases between the two germline ends. The CDR3 nucleotides read TGTGCCAGCAGCTTAGCTTCGGGGGTTGAGACCCAGTACTTC. Residues: CASSLASGVETQYF. The entire variable domain, with the rest obtained from reference TRBV7-2 and TRBJ2-5, is as follows: GAGVSQSPSNKVTEKGKDVELRCDPISGHTALYWYRQSLGQGLEFLIYFQGNSAPDKSGLPSDRFSAERTGGSVSTLTIQRTQQEDSAVYLCASSLASGVETQYFGPGTRLLVL.

Regarding this clone: The same CDR3 arises from other DNA sequences in this sample as well. The chain employs TRBV20-1 and TRBJ2-3, with D hard to call. Trimming removed 3 bases at V and 5 bases at J, with 6 bases between. Germline values: CDR1 DFQATT, CDR2 SNEGSKA (reference sequence). The CDR3 covers 11 residues. CDR3 DNA sequence: TGCAGTGCTAGTTCCGTAGATACGCAGTATTTT. This encodes CSASSVDTQYF.

The rearrangement links TRBV6-5 to TRBJ2-1; TRBD1 matches at 7 bases. The CDR3 consists of 13 residues. The germline V gene encodes CDR1 MNHEY and CDR2 SVGAGI. Losses at the gene ends were 11 bases for V and 3 bases for J; bases not matched to a gene: 7. As DNA, the CDR3 is TGTGCCTCTGCCCGGGACAGCTACAATGAGCAGTTCTTC. Encoded protein: CASARDSYNEQFF.

V usage is TRBV18 and J usage is TRBJ2-2, with 7 bases fitting TRBD2. V lost 6 bases and J lost 6; bases outside the gene matches: 4. The germline gives CDR1 KGHSH, CDR2 LQKENI. CDR3 length: 13 amino acids. DNA of the CDR3: TGTGCCAGCTCGCCGACTAGCCCCGGGGAGCTGTTTTTT. Amino acid sequence: CASSPTSPGELFF.

This chain links TRBV2 with TRBJ1-1, with TRBD1 identical over 10 bases. J gave up 4 bases and V 3 bases, and 5 bases lay outside the gene matches. Germline V lookup: CDR1 SNHLY, CDR2 FYNNEI. This CDR3 has 15 amino acids. The CDR3 region is CASSETGGARTEAFF. In DNA form, the CDR3 reads TGTGCCAGCAGTGAGACAGGGGGCGCGCGCACTGAAGCTTTCTTT.

This clone came up a few times. J is TRBJ1-5 and V is TRBV12-5; D is uncertain. Germline CDR1 LGHNT, CDR2 FRNRAP. V was shortened by 0 bases and J by 12 bases, with 21 bases between the two germline ends. The CDR3 runs to 16 residues. The CDR3 loop is CASGLVLGDTSAGQHF. CDR3 nucleotide sequence: TGTGCTAGTGGTTTGGTACTAGGAGACACCTCGGCGGGCCAGCATTTT.

The chain couples TRBV7-2 to TRBJ2-1, with 12 bases that match TRBD2. V lost 1 base and J lost 8; bases outside the gene matches: 9. Germline-derived CDR1 and CDR2 are SGHTA and FQGNSA. This CDR3 is built from 17 residues. CDR3 coding DNA: TGTGCCAGCAGCTTAGGAGGACTAGCGGGGACCGGAGATGAGCAGTTCTTC. Its translation: CASSLGGLAGTGDEQFF.

The V call is TRBV7-9, the J call TRBJ2-3; TRBD2 aligns across 11 bases. Germline V CDR1 and CDR2: SEHNR, FQNEAQ (reference sequence). After removal of 3 bases from V and 4 bases from J, the junction contained 3 bases not matched to a gene. The length of the CDR3 is 15 residues. DNA of the CDR3: TGTGCCAGCAGCTTCCCGGGACTAGCGGCAGATACGCAGTATTTT. Translated, it gives CASSFPGLAADTQYF.

This clone was seen a few times. V is TRBV15 and J is TRBJ2-1; no clear D. This CDR3 is 13 amino acids long. With 0 bases removed from V and 7 bases from J, the gap between germline ends came to 7 bases. The germline CDR1 and CDR2 sequences are LNHNV and YYDKDF (reference sequence). Written as DNA, the CDR3 is TGTGCCACCAGCAGAGATCTGGTGAATGAGCAGTTCTTC. Its translation: CATSRDLVNEQFF. The full variable domain, rest sourced from reference TRBV15 and TRBJ2-1, is DAMVIQNPRYQVTQFGKPVTLSCSQTLNHNVMYWYQQKSSQAPKLLFHYYDKDFNNEADTPDNFQSRRPNTSFCFLDIRSPGLGDTAMYLCATSRDLVNEQFFGPGTRLTVL.

The chain is built from TRBV25-1 and TRBJ2-5; TRBD2 matches 7 bases. The V gene's germline CDR1 is MGHDK and CDR2 SYGVNS. The CDR3 has 14 amino acids. The V gene end was trimmed by 7 bases and the J gene end by 1 base; junction bases not matched to a gene: 6. In DNA, the CDR3 is TGTGCCAGCAAAGAAGCGGGGATCCAAGAGACCCAGTACTTC. Protein product: CASKEAGIQETQYF.

For this clone: An end of the junction differs from the germline gene, which may be a read error. DNA for the CDR3: TGTGCCAGCAGCGCGCGGGGACATTTACCCGGCCGCGAGCCGTACTTC. Translating it yields CASSARGHLPGREPYF. V and J are TRBV9 and TRBJ2-7, with D perhaps given as TRBD1 or TRBD2 (6 bases each). The CDR3 consists of 16 residues. Germline V lookup: CDR1 SGDLS, CDR2 YYNGEE.